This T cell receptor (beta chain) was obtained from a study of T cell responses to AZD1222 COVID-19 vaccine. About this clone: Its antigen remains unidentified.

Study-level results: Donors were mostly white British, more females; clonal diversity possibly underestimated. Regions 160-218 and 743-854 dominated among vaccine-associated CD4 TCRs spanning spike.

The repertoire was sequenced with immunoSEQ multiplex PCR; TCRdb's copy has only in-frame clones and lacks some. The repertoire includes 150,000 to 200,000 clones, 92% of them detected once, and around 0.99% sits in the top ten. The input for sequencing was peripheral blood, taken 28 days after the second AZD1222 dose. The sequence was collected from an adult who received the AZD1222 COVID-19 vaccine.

CDR3: CASSLWGGRNEAFF. CDR3 DNA sequence: TGTGCCAGCAGCCTCTGGGGGGGCCGCAATGAAGCTTTCTTT. The gene calls are TRBV11-1 and TRBJ1-1; maybe TRBD1 (6 bases). V lost 5 bases to trimming and J lost 7 bases, with 17 bases between them. This CDR3 region has 14 residues. Looked up from germline, CDR1 is SGHAT and CDR2 is FQDESV (reference sequence).